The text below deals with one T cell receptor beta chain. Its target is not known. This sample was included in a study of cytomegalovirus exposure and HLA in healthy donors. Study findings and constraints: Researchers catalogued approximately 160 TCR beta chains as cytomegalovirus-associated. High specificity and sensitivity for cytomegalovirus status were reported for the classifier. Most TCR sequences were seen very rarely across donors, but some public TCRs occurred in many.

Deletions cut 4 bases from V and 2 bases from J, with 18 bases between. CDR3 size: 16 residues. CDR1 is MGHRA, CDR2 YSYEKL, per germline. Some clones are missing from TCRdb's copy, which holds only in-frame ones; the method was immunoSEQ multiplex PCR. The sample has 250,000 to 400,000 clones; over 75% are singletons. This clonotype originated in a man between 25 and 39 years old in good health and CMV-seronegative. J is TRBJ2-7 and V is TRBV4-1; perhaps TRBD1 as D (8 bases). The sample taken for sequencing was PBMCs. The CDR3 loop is CASSRGGDRSAYEQYF. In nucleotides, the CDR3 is TGCGCCAGCAGCCGAGGGGGGGACAGGAGCGCCTACGAGCAGTACTTC.